This T cell receptor (beta chain) was obtained from a study of CXCR3-negative and CXCR3-positive naive CD8 T cells. The method, 5' RACE with UMI labels, was used to prepare the TRB cDNA libraries. TCRdb reprocessed the 5' RACE reads and reports one entry per CDR3 protein, with no DNA. The sample's table shows tens of thousands of distinct CDR3 sequences. Sorts performed in triplicate captured 300,000 or so cells each from every CD8+ T cell subset. The CDR3 runs 16 residues. The germline V gene has CDR1 SGHRS and CDR2 YFSETQ. Study findings and constraints: Comparison of naive CXCR3-negative and CXCR3-positive cells revealed similar TRBV-TRBJ usage, while memory cells differed. CXCR3 levels fell partly with cryopreservation; most assays relied on fresh PBMCs. Both naive subsets had comparably high diversity; memory CD8+ cells much lower.

Concerning this clonotype itself: Its antigen is as yet unknown.

Sequenced: memory CD8+ T cells from blood. The receptor was isolated from a human donor in good health. Some clones in this sample may be carry-over from other donors' samples. V gene TRBV5-1 combines with J gene TRBJ2-5; the TCRdb call, TRBD2, lacks DNA for checking. Here the CDR3 reads CASSLYSGGPPETQYF.